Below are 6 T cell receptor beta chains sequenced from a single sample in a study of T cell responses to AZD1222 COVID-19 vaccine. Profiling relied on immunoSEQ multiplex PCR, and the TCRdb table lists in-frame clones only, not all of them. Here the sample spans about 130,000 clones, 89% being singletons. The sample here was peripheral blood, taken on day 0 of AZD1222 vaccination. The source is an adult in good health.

CDR3 sequence reads: CASSLGVTDTQYF. The CDR3 DNA is TGTGCCAGCAGCCTAGGTGTTACAGATACGCAGTATTTT. The chain couples TRBV4-2 to TRBJ2-3; D unresolved. Germline assignment: CDR1 LGHNA and CDR2 YNFKEQ. The CDR3 loop spans 13 amino acids. V dropped 4 bases and J dropped 3 bases, with 8 bases sitting between them.

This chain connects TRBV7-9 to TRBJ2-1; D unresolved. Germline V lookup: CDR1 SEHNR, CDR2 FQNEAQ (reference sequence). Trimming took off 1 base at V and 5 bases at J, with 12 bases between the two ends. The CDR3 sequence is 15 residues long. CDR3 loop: CASSLGVLENNEQFF. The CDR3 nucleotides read TGTGCCAGCAGCTTAGGCGTGCTAGAAAACAATGAGCAGTTCTTC.

In DNA form, the CDR3 reads TGTGCCAGCAGGCCACAGGGGCTCACAGATACGCAGTATTTT. Its protein product is CASRPQGLTDTQYF. This sequence joins TRBV2 and TRBJ2-3; 7 bases agree with TRBD1. In germline, CDR1 is SNHLY, CDR2 FYNNEI. V was pared by 6 bases and J by 2 bases, with 5 bases of the junction left unmatched. CDR3 size: 14 residues.

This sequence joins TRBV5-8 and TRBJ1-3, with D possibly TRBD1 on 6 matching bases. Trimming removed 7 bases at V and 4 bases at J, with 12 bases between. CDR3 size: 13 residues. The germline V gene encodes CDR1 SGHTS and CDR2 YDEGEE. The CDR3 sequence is CASYRGQGNTIYF. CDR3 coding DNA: TGTGCCAGCTACCGGGGGCAAGGAAACACCATATATTTT.

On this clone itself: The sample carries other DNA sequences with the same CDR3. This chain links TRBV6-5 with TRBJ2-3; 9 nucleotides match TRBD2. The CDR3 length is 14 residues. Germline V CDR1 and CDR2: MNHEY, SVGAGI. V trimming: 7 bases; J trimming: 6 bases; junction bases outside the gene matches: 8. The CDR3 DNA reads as TGTGCCAGCACCCCTGCTAGCGGGACCGATACGCAGTATTTT. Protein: CASTPASGTDTQYF.

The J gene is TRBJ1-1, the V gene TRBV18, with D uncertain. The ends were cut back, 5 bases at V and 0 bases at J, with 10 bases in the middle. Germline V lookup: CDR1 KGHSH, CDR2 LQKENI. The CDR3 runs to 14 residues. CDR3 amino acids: CASSSLGMNTEAFF. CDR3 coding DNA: TGTGCCAGCTCATCACTGGGTATGAACACTGAAGCTTTCTTT.